Each of the 32 T cell receptor beta chains below was sequenced from the same sample in a study of T cell repertoires in cytomegalovirus infection. These receptors' antigens are unknown. TCRdb ran MiXCR on the reads and lists one entry per CDR3 protein. The sample yields approximately 110,000 distinct CDR3 sequences, around 28% seen once. The sequencing here drew on CD8+ T cells from cultured PBMCs, taken from culture after CMV antigen stimulation. Receptor source: a human donor in good health (CMV status not recorded). Some clones in this sample may be carry-over from other donors' samples.

The chain couples TRBV13 to TRBJ2-3; D remains ambiguous. The CDR3 sequence is 15 residues long. CDR1 is PRHDT and CDR2 is FYEKMQ in the germline V gene (reference sequence). V shed 5 bases and J shed 0 bases, with 12 bases lying between them. The CDR3 protein is CASSIFPLSTDTQYF. The CDR3 DNA reads TGTGCCAGCAGCATATTTCCCCTTAGCACAGATACGCAGTATTTT.

The rearrangement uses TRBV2 and TRBJ2-3; 11 bases are a match to TRBD1. Unmatched junction bases numbered 8, after V lost 3 bases and J lost 6 bases. The CDR3 consists of 16 residues. The germline V gene has CDR1 SNHLY and CDR2 FYNNEI. This CDR3 reads CASSDGQGANGDTQYF. The CDR3 nucleotides are TGTGCCAGCAGTGACGGACAGGGGGCAAACGGGGATACGCAGTATTTT.

The chain employs TRBV13 and TRBJ2-1; D is possibly TRBD1 (5 bases). From germline, CDR1 is PRHDT and CDR2 FYEKMQ (reference sequence). The CDR3 covers 16 residues. Trimming shortened V by 5 bases and J by 0 bases, and 14 bases separated the two germline ends. The CDR3 DNA is TGTGCCAGCAGCGAGGATCGTACAGGCTCCTACAATGAGCAGTTCTTC. Its translation: CASSEDRTGSYNEQFF.

This clonotype is a singleton in its sample. The J gene is TRBJ1-1, the V gene TRBV6-2 or TRBV6-3; D possibly corresponds to TRBD1 (6 bases). CDR3 length: 15 residues. The germline V gene has CDR1 MNHEY and CDR2 SVGEGT. The ends were cut back, 2 bases at V and 6 bases at J, with 16 bases in the middle. The CDR3 reads CASSYGGGASSEAFF. The DNA of the CDR3 is TGTGCCAGCAGTTACGGGGGGGGGGCATCGTCTGAAGCTTTCTTT.

The table lists this clonotype with a few counts. This rearrangement joins TRBV10-3 to TRBJ2-7, with 8 bases aligning to TRBD2. The CDR3 is 14 residues long. Unmatched junction bases numbered 5, after V lost 4 bases and J lost 3 bases. Germline assignment: CDR1 ENHRY and CDR2 SYGVKD. This chain's CDR3 is CAISAGGGYYEQYF. CDR3 in DNA: TGTGCCATCAGTGCGGGAGGGGGATACTACGAGCAGTACTTC.

In this sample, this clonotype turned up many times. V gene TRBV9 combines with J gene TRBJ1-1; 7 bases map to TRBD1. Looked up from germline, CDR1 is SGDLS and CDR2 is YYNGEE. The CDR3 consists of 14 residues. With 3 bases clipped from V and 5 bases from J, the junction kept 7 bases outside the gene matches. The chain's CDR3 is CASSAEQGWTEAFF. CDR3 in DNA: TGTGCCAGCAGCGCTGAACAGGGGTGGACTGAAGCTTTCTTT.

The sample holds a few counts of this clonotype. The chain is built from TRBV7-6 and TRBJ1-1, with D maybe TRBD1 (5 bases). From germline, CDR1 is SGHVS and CDR2 FNYEAQ. Trimming took off 1 base at V and 0 bases at J, with 9 bases between the two ends. There are 15 residues in the CDR3. In DNA form, the CDR3 reads TGTGCCAGCAGCTTAGGGGGGGAAATGAACACTGAAGCTTTCTTT. Translation: CASSLGGEMNTEAFF.

In this sample, this clonotype turned up once. The chain has TRBV20-1 and TRBJ1-1; D is perhaps TRBD1 (5 bases). V was shortened by 3 bases and J by 7 bases, with 12 bases between the two germline ends. Looked up from germline, CDR1 is DFQATT and CDR2 is SNEGSKA (reference sequence). The CDR3 extends over 12 amino acids. The CDR3 nucleotides are TGCAGTGCTAGCCCAGGGCTCAGTGAAGCTTTCTTT. Translation: CSASPGLSEAFF.

The CDR3 protein is CASSPRQGYTGELFF. CDR3 in DNA: TGTGCCAGTAGCCCCCGACAGGGTTACACCGGGGAGCTGTTTTTT. The chain recombines TRBV19 with TRBJ2-2; the match to TRBD1 covers 7 bases. CDR1 LNHDA and CDR2 SQIVND come from the germline V gene (reference sequence). J was trimmed by 3 bases and V by 6 bases; bases with no gene match: 7. CDR3 length: 15 amino acids.

A few counts support this clonotype. The CDR3 DNA reads TGCAGTGCTAGAGGGTCGGGACAGGGGGCGCGATTGACATTGAATGAGCAGTTCTTC. It codes for CSARGSGQGARLTLNEQFF. The chain combines TRBV20-1 with TRBJ2-1; TRBD1 matches at 12 bases. The length of the CDR3 is 19 residues. Germline lookup yields CDR1 DFQATT and CDR2 SNEGSKA (reference sequence). V lost 1 base to trimming and J lost 7 bases; unmatched junction nucleotides: 17.

The chain employs TRBV3-1 and TRBJ1-6; 9 bases align to TRBD1. This CDR3 is 18 amino acids long. CDR1 is LGHDT and CDR2 is YNNKEL in the germline V gene (reference sequence). With 7 bases clipped from V and 5 bases from J, the junction kept 15 bases outside the gene matches. The CDR3 reads CASTPGTGLRWDNSPLHF. The DNA for the CDR3 is TGTGCCAGCACCCCTGGGACAGGGCTCCGCTGGGATAATTCACCCCTCCACTTT.

This rearrangement joins TRBV19 to TRBJ1-2, with 8 positions matching TRBD1. V trimming: 2 bases; J trimming: 8 bases; junction bases outside the gene matches: 16. Germline values: CDR1 LNHDA, CDR2 SQIVND (reference sequence). The CDR3 extends over 17 amino acids. For the CDR3, the DNA is TGTGCCAGTAGTATAAGTCCCCTCGGCCAGGGGGCAGGAGGCTACACCTTC. It translates to CASSISPLGQGAGGYTF. Complete variable domain (other parts from reference TRBV19 and TRBJ1-2): DGGITQSPKYLFRKEGQNVTLSCEQNLNHDAMYWYRQDPGQGLRLIYYSQIVNDFQKGDIAEGYSVSREKKESFPLTVTSAQKNPTAFYLCASSISPLGQGAGGYTFGSGTRLTVV.

The V gene is TRBV7-9, the J gene TRBJ2-5; D might be TRBD1 (7 bases). Germline CDR1 SEHNR, CDR2 FQNEAQ (reference sequence). V was pared by 6 bases and J by 4 bases, with 12 bases between. The CDR3 sequence is 13 residues long. The CDR3 spells CASSYRGGETQYF. For the CDR3, the DNA is TGTGCCAGCAGTTACAGGGGAGGAGAGACCCAGTACTTC.

This clonotype was counted many times. The chain has TRBV7-2 and TRBJ2-2; 9 bases fit TRBD2. V was pared by 2 bases and J by 4 bases, with 14 bases of the junction left unmatched. The CDR3 runs to 19 residues. CDR1 is SGHTA and CDR2 is FQGNSA in the germline V gene. Written as DNA, the CDR3 is TGTGCCAGCAGCTTATTACAGGCGGGGGGGCCGGCTTCCACCGGGGAGCTGTTTTTT. Its protein is CASSLLQAGGPASTGELFF.

This clonotype was seen at least ten times. The CDR3 region is CATNRGVWNEQFF. For the CDR3, the DNA is TGTGCCACCAATCGGGGGGTTTGGAATGAGCAGTTCTTC. V is TRBV19 and J is TRBJ2-1; TRBD2 aligns across 7 bases. CDR1 and CDR2 from the germline V gene are LNHDA and SQIVND (reference sequence). The CDR3 is 13 amino acids. V trimming: 10 bases; J trimming: 7 bases; junction bases outside the gene matches: 10.

The V and J genes are TRBV20-1 and TRBJ2-1, with TRBD2 identical over 10 bases. CDR1 is DFQATT, CDR2 SNEGSKA, per germline (reference sequence). The CDR3 consists of 14 residues. The junction had 4 bases not matched to a gene; V was cut back by 1 base and J by 7 bases. Here the CDR3 DNA reads TGCAGTGCTAGAGGGCTAGCGGGGGTTAATGAGCAGTTCTTC. The encoded protein is CSARGLAGVNEQFF.

The V call is TRBV19, the J call TRBJ1-6; D gene ambiguous. Germline lookup yields CDR1 LNHDA and CDR2 SQIVND (reference sequence). CDR3 length: 15 residues. Trimming removed 2 bases from V and 0 bases from J, with 5 bases in between. The CDR3 loop reads CASSISGSYNSPLHF. The CDR3 coding sequence is TGTGCCAGTAGTATATCTGGCTCCTATAATTCACCCCTCCACTTT.

This chain uses TRBV12-3 or TRBV12-4 with TRBJ2-5; TRBD1 might be the D (8 bases). The CDR3 runs to 17 residues. V was cut by 6 bases and J by 5 bases, with 25 bases left in between. CDR3 region: CASSLPARTGRGETQYF. CDR3 nucleotide sequence: TGTGCCAGCAGCCTACCCGCGAGGACAGGGAGGGGGGAGACCCAGTACTTC.

The rearrangement joins TRBV13 to TRBJ1-4, with 7 bases matching TRBD1. Germline lookup yields CDR1 PRHDT and CDR2 FYEKMQ (reference sequence). CDR3 length: 15 amino acids. The J segment lost 6 bases and the V segment lost 3 bases, leaving 7 bases of the junction unmatched. CDR3 nucleotides: TGTGCCAGCAGCTTGACACAGGGGTTGGATGAAAAACTGTTTTTT. Translation gives CASSLTQGLDEKLFF.

CDR3 region: CASSLNYPGPVTGELFF. The CDR3 nucleotides read TGTGCCAGCAGTTTAAATTACCCGGGACCGGTCACCGGGGAGCTGTTTTTT. This sequence joins TRBV6-5 and TRBJ2-2, with D possibly being TRBD1 or TRBD2 (5 bases each). This CDR3 region has 17 residues. V was clipped by 4 bases and J by 4 bases, with 19 bases between them. Per the germline V gene, CDR1 is MNHEY and CDR2 is SVGAGI.

This clonotype was observed a handful of times. The chain uses TRBV19 and TRBJ1-2; D is unresolved. Germline V gene lookup returns CDR1 LNHDA and CDR2 SQIVND (reference sequence). The CDR3 sequence is 12 residues long. V was shortened by 0 bases and J by 4 bases, with 3 bases between the two germline ends. The CDR3 nucleotides are TGTGCCAGTAGTATAGACGGCTATGGCTACACCTTC. Residues: CASSIDGYGYTF.

The chain combines TRBV27 with TRBJ2-5; TRBD2 matches 15 bases. The CDR3 is made up of 17 amino acids. Germline CDR1 MNHEY, CDR2 SMNVEV (reference sequence). V shed 5 bases, J shed 3 bases, and the junction held 7 bases outside the gene matches. The CDR3 sequence is CASSPRTSGGAEETQYF. CDR3 sequence (DNA): TGTGCCAGCAGTCCCCGGACTAGCGGGGGGGCGGAAGAGACCCAGTACTTC.

CDR3 region: CASSLLGIVQESNEQFF. DNA for the CDR3: TGTGCCAGCAGTTTACTGGGTATAGTACAGGAGAGTAATGAGCAGTTCTTC. The chain carries TRBV27 and TRBJ2-1, with D maybe TRBD1 (5 bases). In germline, CDR1 is MNHEY, CDR2 SMNVEV (reference sequence). Trimming took 2 bases from V and 7 from J, leaving 21 bases between them. The CDR3 is made up of 17 amino acids.

This clonotype was picked up a small number of times. The chain combines TRBV4-1 with TRBJ2-7, with no clear D. The CDR3 loop spans 15 amino acids. Germline values: CDR1 MGHRA, CDR2 YSYEKL. Trimming pared 0 bases from V and 9 bases from J, leaving 18 bases between. The CDR3 DNA reads TGCGCCAGCAGCCAAGATCCTGCCCCCTCCAATGGGCAGTACTTC. Translation gives CASSQDPAPSNGQYF.

V usage is TRBV27 and J usage is TRBJ2-3; TRBD2 aligns across 9 bases. Germline V lookup: CDR1 MNHEY, CDR2 SMNVEV (reference sequence). The junction had 9 bases not matched to a gene; V was cut back by 8 bases and J by 0 bases. The CDR3 has 16 amino acids. The CDR3 coding sequence is TGTGCCAGCTTGTTGGCTAGCGGGGCTAGCACAGATACGCAGTATTTT. It codes for CASLLASGASTDTQYF.

Regarding this clonotype: The junction and the germline gene differ at one end; a read error may be behind it. The V call is TRBV7-9, the J call TRBJ1-1; D perhaps matches TRBD1 (6 bases). Per the germline V gene, CDR1 is SEHNR and CDR2 is FQNEAQ (reference sequence). The CDR3 runs 11 residues. The CDR3 nucleotides read TGTGCCAGCAGCTTAACCGGGACACTCGCATTT. Residues: CASSLTGTLAF.

The V and J genes are TRBV4-1 and TRBJ1-4; D ambiguous. Germline lookup yields CDR1 MGHRA and CDR2 YSYEKL. V shed 4 bases and J shed 5 bases, with 17 bases lying between them. This CDR3 spans 16 amino acids. The CDR3 DNA reads as TGCGCCAGCAGCCCAAGGACCGAACCGCGAAATGAAAAACTGTTTTTT. Protein sequence: CASSPRTEPRNEKLFF.

The genes are TRBV7-2 and TRBJ1-4, with 7 bases identical to TRBD1. V was clipped by 5 bases and J by 3 bases; unmatched bases: 21. This CDR3 is built from 20 residues. The germline gives CDR1 SGHTA, CDR2 FQGNSA. For the CDR3, the DNA is TGTGCCAGCAGCATAATGGGTCGTGGGACAGAAGGTGGGGCTAATGAAAAACTGTTTTTT. Its protein is CASSIMGRGTEGGANEKLFF.

This clonotype has only a few counts. The gene calls are TRBV4-2 and TRBJ1-1; D is ambiguous. V dropped 0 bases and J dropped 10 bases, with 15 bases sitting between them. The CDR3 runs 14 residues. CDR1 and CDR2 from the germline V gene are LGHNA and YNFKEQ. The chain's CDR3 is CASSQEATTKVAFF. The CDR3 DNA reads TGTGCCAGCAGCCAAGAGGCCACTACGAAGGTAGCTTTCTTT.

This clonotype was seen more than once but under ten times. The rearrangement uses TRBV9 and TRBJ2-3; 14 bases fit TRBD2. CDR3 size: 16 residues. Trimming at V came to 3 bases and at J to 6 bases, leaving 6 bases not matched to a gene. Germline-derived CDR1 and CDR2 are SGDLS and YYNGEE. CDR3 in amino acids: CASSATSGGAGDTQYF. The CDR3 DNA reads TGTGCCAGCAGCGCGACTAGCGGGGGGGCAGGTGATACGCAGTATTTT.

V is TRBV15 and J is TRBJ1-5; D remains unclear. The V end was cut by 5 bases, the J end by 4 bases, with 15 bases between. Germline V lookup: CDR1 LNHNV, CDR2 YYDKDF (reference sequence). The CDR3 has 15 amino acids. Here the CDR3 reads CATSLGTSGNQPQHF. In DNA form, the CDR3 reads TGTGCCACCAGCCTCGGCACGAGTGGTAATCAGCCCCAGCATTTT.

This chain joins TRBV6-5 and TRBJ1-1; the match to TRBD1 covers 7 bases. V lost 5 bases, J lost 7 bases, and 4 bases stayed unmatched. The germline V gene has CDR1 MNHEY and CDR2 SVGAGI. This CDR3 has 12 amino acids. CDR3 loop: CASSLQGVEAFF. Written as DNA, the CDR3 is TGTGCCAGCAGTCTTCAGGGGGTTGAAGCTTTCTTT.